The clone carrying this T cell receptor beta chain has just a few counts. The antigen is undetermined. The data were taken from a study of human T cells and chemical hapten exposure. Overall study findings and caveats: Expanded TCRs produced significantly more large CDR3 similarity clusters than controls did. TCRs at high frequency, those above 1 in 1000, did not change with DPC sensitization.

Time point here: patch test 1, 2 weeks after DPC sensitization. Treatment given: therapeutic diphenylcyclopropenone sensitization with weekly scalp DPC. Participating donors were patients with alopecia, aged 18 to 70 years, considered appropriate candidates for DPC. This CDR3 is built from 20 residues. V was pared by 5 bases and J by 6 bases, with 22 bases of the junction left unmatched. Germline V gene data show CDR1 as KGHDR and CDR2 as SFDVKD. Unique molecular identifiers were linked by the library to individual cDNA molecules. TCRdb reprocessed the RACE reads with MiXCR, giving one entry per CDR3 protein. The sample lists 75,000 to 100,000 distinct CDR3 sequences, 8% to 11% occurring once.

This TCR came from a man aged 35 to 55 with alopecia areata. Some clones in this sample may be carry-over from other donors' samples. This chain connects TRBV24-1 to TRBJ2-3; 10 bases map to TRBD2. The source material was whole blood, sampled in connection with sensitization to the hapten diphenylcyclopropenone (DPC). The CDR3 loop is CATSAAGARTAGGPMDTQYF. CDR3 nucleotides: TGTGCCACCAGTGCGGCAGGGGCGAGGACAGCGGGAGGGCCCATGGATACGCAGTATTTT.